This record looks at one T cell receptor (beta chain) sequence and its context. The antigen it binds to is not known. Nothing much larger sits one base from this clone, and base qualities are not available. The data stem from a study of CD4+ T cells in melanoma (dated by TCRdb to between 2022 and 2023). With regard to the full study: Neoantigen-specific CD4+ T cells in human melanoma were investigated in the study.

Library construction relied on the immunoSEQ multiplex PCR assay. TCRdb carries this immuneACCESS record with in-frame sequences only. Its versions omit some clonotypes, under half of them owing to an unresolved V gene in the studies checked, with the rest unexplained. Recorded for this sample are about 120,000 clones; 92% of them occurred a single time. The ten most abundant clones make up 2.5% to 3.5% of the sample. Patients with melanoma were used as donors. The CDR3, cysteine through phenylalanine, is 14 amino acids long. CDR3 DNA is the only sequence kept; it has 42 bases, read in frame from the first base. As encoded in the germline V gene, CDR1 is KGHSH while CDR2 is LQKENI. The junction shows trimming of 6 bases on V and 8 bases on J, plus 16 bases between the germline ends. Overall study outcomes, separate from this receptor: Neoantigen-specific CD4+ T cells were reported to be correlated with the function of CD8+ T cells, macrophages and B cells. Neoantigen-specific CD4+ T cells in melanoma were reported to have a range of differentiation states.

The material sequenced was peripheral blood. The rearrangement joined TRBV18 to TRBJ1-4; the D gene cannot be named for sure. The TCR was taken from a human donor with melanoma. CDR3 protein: CASSPGSLPEKLFF. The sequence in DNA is TGTGCCAGCTCCCCCGGGAGCCTCCCAGAAAAACTGTTTTTT.